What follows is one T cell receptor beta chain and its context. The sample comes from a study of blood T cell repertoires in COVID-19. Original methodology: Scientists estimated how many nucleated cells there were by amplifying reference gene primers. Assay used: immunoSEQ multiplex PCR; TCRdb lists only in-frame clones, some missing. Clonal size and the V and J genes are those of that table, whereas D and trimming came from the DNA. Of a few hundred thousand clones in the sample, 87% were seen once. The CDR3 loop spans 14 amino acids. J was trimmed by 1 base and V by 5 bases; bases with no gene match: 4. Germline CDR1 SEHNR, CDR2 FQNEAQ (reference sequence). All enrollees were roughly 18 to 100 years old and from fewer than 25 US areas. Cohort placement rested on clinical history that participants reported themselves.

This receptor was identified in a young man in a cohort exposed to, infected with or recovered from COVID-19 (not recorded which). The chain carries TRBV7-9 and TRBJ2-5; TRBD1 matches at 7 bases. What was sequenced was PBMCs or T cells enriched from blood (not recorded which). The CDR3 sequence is CASSRQGGQETQYF. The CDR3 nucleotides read TGTGCCAGCAGCCGACAGGGTGGCCAAGAGACCCAGTACTTC.